These 3 T cell receptor beta chains were sequenced from one sample in a study of T cells after posttransplantation cyclophosphamide. Sequencing was performed with immunoSEQ multiplex PCR; in TCRdb, only in-frame clones are kept and a portion is missing. The sample contains 30,000 to 35,000 clones, none occurring once; approximately 4.3% lies in the top ten. Sequenced material: PBMCs. Receptors were obtained from a woman aged 25 to 39 in good health and a related stem cell transplant donor.

This clone was recorded many times. This chain connects TRBV4-1 to TRBJ1-1; TRBD1 aligns across 7 bases. Losses at the gene ends were 4 bases for V and 0 bases for J; bases not matched to a gene: 2. CDR1 and CDR2 (germline): MGHRA, YSYEKL. The CDR3 runs to 14 residues. The CDR3 sequence is CASSLGTVNTEAFF. The CDR3 nucleotides read TGCGCCAGCAGCCTAGGGACAGTGAACACTGAAGCTTTCTTT.

The table lists this clone with many counts. V gene TRBV14 combines with J gene TRBJ1-6; D call uncertain. V lost 3 bases, J lost 7 bases, and 10 bases lay in between. Per the germline V gene, CDR1 is SGHDN and CDR2 is FVKESK. CDR3 length: 14 residues. The CDR3, as DNA: TGTGCCAGCAGCCAGACGACGGGGAATTCACCCCTCCACTTT. Translation: CASSQTTGNSPLHF.

This clone was found many times. The chain carries TRBV18 and TRBJ2-2; a possible D gene is TRBD1 (6 bases). V lost 6 bases and J 3 bases, leaving 14 bases between the germline ends. This CDR3 is 15 amino acids long. Germline values: CDR1 KGHSH, CDR2 LQKENI. This CDR3 is CASSAARGDTGELFF. CDR3 nucleotides: TGTGCCAGCTCGGCCGCCAGGGGAGACACCGGGGAGCTGTTTTTT.